Below, 25 T cell receptor beta chains from the same sample are listed, as sequenced in a study of blood T cells in healthy people across ages. Using a J-beta primer mix together with a sample-barcoded 5' primer, a second PCR was run for about 7 to 12 cycles. TCRdb recomputed calls from the 5' RACE reads with MiXCR, one row per CDR3 protein. The data hold around 1,800,000 distinct CDR3 sequences, with approximately 40% observed a single time. The specimen sequenced was blood. These receptors all stem from a human donor in good health.

This clonotype was counted a few times. The rearrangement links TRBV2 to TRBJ2-1, with D possibly being TRBD1 (5 bases). This CDR3 has 13 amino acids. Germline CDR1 reads SNHLY; CDR2 reads FYNNEI. The germline V and J ends were trimmed by 6 bases and 7 bases, with 13 bases remaining between them. DNA of the CDR3: TGTGCCAGCAGCCAGGAACAGGAGAATGAGCAGTTCTTC. This translates into CASSQEQENEQFF.

A few counts support this clonotype. The V and J genes are TRBV7-8 and TRBJ2-5; D is perhaps TRBD1 (6 bases). The CDR3 has 13 residues. V gave up 6 bases and J gave up 7 bases, with 15 bases separating them. Germline CDR1 SGHVS, CDR2 FQNEAQ. DNA for the CDR3: TGTGCCAGCAGGAAGAGGACAGCCTGGACCCAGTACTTC. Translation gives CASRKRTAWTQYF.

This chain joins TRBV10-3 and TRBJ2-7; 7 bases are a match to TRBD1. CDR1 is ENHRY and CDR2 is SYGVKD in the germline V gene. The CDR3 contains 14 residues. J gave up 4 bases and V 0 bases, and 3 bases lay outside the gene matches. CDR3 sequence: CAISESGGLYEQYF. CDR3 bases: TGTGCCATCAGTGAGTCAGGGGGCCTGTACGAGCAGTACTTC.

This clonotype came up a few times. The chain carries TRBV7-2 and TRBJ1-2; D is unclear. V lost 5 bases to trimming and J lost 7 bases, with 23 bases between them. CDR3 length: 16 amino acids. Germline CDR1 SGHTA, CDR2 FQGNSA. The CDR3 loop is CASSQSMSRYSSGYTF. CDR3 bases: TGTGCCAGCAGCCAAAGTATGTCCAGGTACAGCTCTGGCTACACCTTC.

The chain recombines TRBV11-2 with TRBJ2-3, with 8 positions matching TRBD2. The germline V gene has CDR1 SGHAT and CDR2 FQNNGV. V shed 7 bases and J 4 bases; nucleotides not matched to a gene: 7. This CDR3 has 14 residues. In DNA, the CDR3 is TGTGCCAGCATCCCCTCGGGGGGGGCAGATACGCAGTATTTT. Translated, it gives CASIPSGGADTQYF.

The chain is built from TRBV18 and TRBJ1-5, with TRBD1 as a possible D gene (6 bases). V was clipped by 5 bases and J by 5 bases, with 16 bases between them. CDR1 is KGHSH, CDR2 LQKENI, per germline. The CDR3 loop spans 15 amino acids. The CDR3 coding sequence is TGTGCCAGCTCATTGACAGGCCCACAAGATCAGCCCCAGCATTTT. Encoded protein: CASSLTGPQDQPQHF.

The chain is built from TRBV12-3 or TRBV12-4 and TRBJ1-2, with 8 bases lining up with TRBD1. With 7 bases clipped from V and 5 bases from J, the junction kept 9 bases outside the gene matches. The CDR3 spans 14 residues. CDR3 sequence: CASTRDRSSYGYTF. The CDR3 DNA reads as TGTGCCAGCACGAGGGACAGGTCGTCTTATGGCTACACCTTC.

This clonotype was recorded a few times. The chain employs TRBV7-6 and TRBJ2-1; 10 nucleotides match TRBD1. CDR3 length: 16 amino acids. Per germline, CDR1 SGHVS and CDR2 FNYEAQ. Germline trimming cut 1 base from V and 6 bases from J; bases unmatched to any gene: 6. The CDR3 sequence: CASSLGPGQGRNEQFF. CDR3 DNA sequence: TGTGCCAGCAGCTTAGGCCCGGGACAGGGGCGCAATGAGCAGTTCTTC.

This clonotype was observed a few times. The CDR3 does not end in the conserved phenylalanine or tryptophan, so this is likely a read error. This chain joins TRBV2 and TRBJ1-6, with no clear D. This CDR3 has 13 amino acids. The germline gives CDR1 SNHLY, CDR2 FYNNEI. The V end lost 8 bases, the J end lost 9 bases, and 14 bases lay between the germline ends. The CDR3 region has the DNA TGTGCCAGCTTCGGGGTCCCGGGTTCACCCCTCCACTGT. This encodes CASFGVPGSPLHC.

The V gene is TRBV24-1, the J gene TRBJ2-1; D unclear. The CDR3 runs 15 residues. Germline loops: CDR1 KGHDR, CDR2 SFDVKD. V dropped 2 bases and J dropped 4 bases, with 11 bases sitting between them. CDR3 sequence: CATSDSILGYNEQFF. In DNA form, the CDR3 reads TGTGCCACCAGTGATTCTATCCTAGGGTACAATGAGCAGTTCTTC.

The J gene is TRBJ2-5, the V gene TRBV20-1, with D tentatively TRBD2 (6 bases). Gene TRBJ2-7 matches the end of the DNA better, so the J call may be wrong. The CDR3 is 12 amino acids. Germline lookup yields CDR1 DFQATT and CDR2 SNEGSKA (reference sequence). In DNA form, the CDR3 reads TGCAGTGGCAGGGAGGTTGGACGCGAGCAGTACTTC. Its translation: CSGREVGREQYF.

The sample holds a few counts of this clonotype. V gene TRBV12-3 or TRBV12-4 combines with J gene TRBJ2-1; D is uncertain. The length of the CDR3 is 13 residues. Between the trimmed V and J ends, which lost 5 bases and 5 bases, there was a span of 10 bases. The CDR3 region is CASSGRSHNEQFF. In nucleotides, the CDR3 is TGTGCCAGCAGTGGTAGATCCCACAATGAGCAGTTCTTC.

This clonotype showed up just a few times. J is TRBJ2-7 and V is TRBV5-1; tentative D call: TRBD2 (6 bases). Germline CDR1 reads SGHRS; CDR2 reads YFSETQ. CDR3 length equals 15 residues. V lost 2 bases, J lost 0 bases, and 12 bases lay in between. The CDR3, as DNA: TGCGCCAGCAGCTTCAGCGGGTCGAGCTCCTACGAGCAGTACTTC. Its translation: CASSFSGSSSYEQYF.

This sequence joins TRBV5-1 and TRBJ1-2, with 9 bases that match TRBD1. V was pared by 4 bases and J by 8 bases, with 9 bases of the junction left unmatched. The germline V gene encodes CDR1 SGHRS and CDR2 YFSETQ. The CDR3 length is 14 residues. CDR3 residues: CASSLGQGGLGYTF. The CDR3 nucleotides read TGCGCCAGCAGCCTGGGACAGGGAGGCTTGGGCTACACCTTC.

CDR3 loop: CSASDPDSWSYNEQFF. The DNA for the CDR3 is TGCAGTGCTTCTGACCCGGACAGTTGGTCCTACAATGAGCAGTTCTTC. The chain combines TRBV20-1 with TRBJ2-1, with a possible D match to TRBD1 (6 bases). The CDR3 has 16 residues. Germline CDR1 DFQATT, CDR2 SNEGSKA (reference sequence). Trimming removed 5 bases at V and 1 base at J, with 18 bases between.

V is TRBV10-3 and J is TRBJ2-3, with a possible D match to TRBD2 (5 bases). The germline V gene encodes CDR1 ENHRY and CDR2 SYGVKD. V was trimmed by 2 bases and J by 2 bases, leaving 11 bases between them. The CDR3 extends over 15 amino acids. The CDR3: CAISERSGITDTQYF. In DNA, the CDR3 is TGTGCCATCAGTGAGAGGTCGGGGATCACAGATACGCAGTATTTT.

J is TRBJ2-7 and V is TRBV7-9; 8 nucleotides align to TRBD1. V dropped 3 bases and J dropped 2; count of bases not matched to a gene: 6. Germline assignment: CDR1 SEHNR and CDR2 FQNEAQ (reference sequence). The CDR3 covers 15 residues. CDR3 loop: CASSFIGQGTYEQYF. CDR3 sequence (DNA): TGTGCCAGCAGCTTCATAGGACAGGGAACCTACGAGCAGTACTTC.

The count of this clonotype is one. V gene TRBV7-2 combines with J gene TRBJ2-1; maybe TRBD2 (7 bases). In germline, CDR1 is SGHTA, CDR2 FQGNSA. Trimming cost V 3 bases and J 9 bases, with 18 bases left between them. CDR3 length: 15 amino acids. Here the CDR3 DNA reads TGTGCCAGCAGCTTTGTGGGGGGGGCATACGCTGAGCAGTTCTTC. Protein product: CASSFVGGAYAEQFF.

CDR3 DNA: TGTGCCAGCAGCGTAAGCGGCAGGGCCAACTATGGCTACACCTTC. It is translated as CASSVSGRANYGYTF. The J gene is TRBJ1-2, the V gene TRBV9, with a tentative D call TRBD1 (5 bases). V lost 1 base, J lost 2 bases, and 12 bases lay in between. This CDR3 has 15 amino acids. Germline V gene lookup returns CDR1 SGDLS and CDR2 YYNGEE.

V usage is TRBV6-2 or TRBV6-3 and J usage is TRBJ2-7; D gene uncertain. There are 11 residues in the CDR3. Germline V lookup: CDR1 MNHEY, CDR2 SVGEGT. The V and J ends lost 7 bases and 6 bases respectively, with 10 bases between them. CDR3 DNA: TGTGCCAGCAACAATGGAGTCGAGCAGTACTTC. Translating gives CASNNGVEQYF.

With respect to this clonotype: One end of the junction does not line up with germline, which may come from a read error. The rearrangement uses TRBV5-5 and TRBJ2-1, with a weak D call TRBD2 (6 bases). Germline CDR1 SGHKS, CDR2 YYEKEE (reference sequence). This CDR3 region has 15 residues. For the CDR3, the DNA is TGTGCCAGCAGCCCGGGACTCCAATCCTGCAATGAGCAGTTCTTC. This codes for CASSPGLQSCNEQFF.

This clonotype was picked up many times. V is TRBV5-1 and J is TRBJ2-5; 10 nucleotides match TRBD2. The CDR3 sequence is 16 residues long. The trim removed 2 bases at V and 4 bases at J, leaving 8 bases unmatched. Germline lookup yields CDR1 SGHRS and CDR2 YFSETQ. CDR3 sequence (DNA): TGCGCCAGCAGCTTACGAAGAGCTAGCGGGGGAGAGACCCAGTACTTC. Its protein is CASSLRRASGGETQYF.

The chain uses TRBV9 and TRBJ1-3, with 8 positions matching TRBD1. This CDR3 region has 16 residues. V was clipped by 4 bases and J by 7 bases; unmatched bases: 13. Germline loops: CDR1 SGDLS, CDR2 YYNGEE. CDR3 nucleotide sequence: TGTGCCAGCAGCAGGGACAGGCCTCGCTGGGGTAACACCATATATTTT. Amino acids: CASSRDRPRWGNTIYF.

The chain is built from TRBV11-3 and TRBJ2-4; the D gene is possibly TRBD1 (5 bases). The better agreement between TRBJ2-7 and the DNA end casts doubt on the J call. Germline assignment: CDR1 SGHNT and CDR2 YENEEA. This CDR3 is 14 amino acids long. The CDR3 here is CASSDKTGLGEQYF. In DNA form, the CDR3 reads TGTGCCAGCAGCGACAAAACAGGTTTGGGCGAGCAGTACTTC.

The sample holds many counts of this clonotype. The CDR3 reads CASSTGTGIYEQYF. The CDR3 DNA is TGTGCCAGCTCTACCGGGACAGGTATCTACGAGCAGTACTTC. V gene TRBV18 combines with J gene TRBJ2-7; 8 bases agree with TRBD1. V shed 6 bases, J shed 3 bases, and the junction held 7 bases outside the gene matches. Germline V lookup: CDR1 KGHSH, CDR2 LQKENI. The CDR3 extends over 14 amino acids.